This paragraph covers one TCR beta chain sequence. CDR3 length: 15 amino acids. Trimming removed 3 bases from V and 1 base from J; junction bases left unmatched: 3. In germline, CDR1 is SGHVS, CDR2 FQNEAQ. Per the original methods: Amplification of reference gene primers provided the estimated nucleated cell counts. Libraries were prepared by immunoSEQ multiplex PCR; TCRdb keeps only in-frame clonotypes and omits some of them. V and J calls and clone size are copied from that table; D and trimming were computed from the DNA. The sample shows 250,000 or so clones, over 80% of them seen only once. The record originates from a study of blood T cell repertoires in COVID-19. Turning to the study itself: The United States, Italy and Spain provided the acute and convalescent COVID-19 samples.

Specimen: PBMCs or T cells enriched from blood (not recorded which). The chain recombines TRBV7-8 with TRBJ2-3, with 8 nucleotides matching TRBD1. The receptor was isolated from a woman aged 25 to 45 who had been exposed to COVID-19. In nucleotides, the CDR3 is TGTGCCAGCAGCTTCGGGACAGGTGGCACAGATACGCAGTATTTT. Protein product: CASSFGTGGTDTQYF.